The table lists the clone carrying this T cell receptor beta chain with many counts. This sample was taken from a study of CD8 T cells in ankylosing spondylitis. This CDR3 has 14 amino acids. In germline, CDR1 is ENHRY, CDR2 SYGVKD. Trimming shortened V by 2 bases and J by 4 bases, and 11 bases separated the two germline ends. TCRdb itself ran the 5' RACE reads through MiXCR, one entry per CDR3 protein. The repertoire holds 150,000 to 200,000 distinct CDR3 sequences, 15% to 20% seen once, with around 4.7% in the top ten. This clonotype was sampled from a male donor between 5 and 29 years old with ankylosing spondylitis or in good health (not recorded which). This rearrangement joins TRBV10-3 to TRBJ1-2; D ambiguous. The source material was blood, either unsorted or a sorted T cell fraction (not recorded which). The CDR3 sequence is CAISEPSDPYGYTF. The CDR3 coding sequence is TGTGCCATCAGTGAGCCCTCAGACCCCTATGGCTACACCTTC.